These 2 T cell receptor beta chains came from one sample sequenced in a study of control samples from healthy donors and cancer patients. Some clones are missing from TCRdb's copy, which holds only in-frame ones; the method was immunoSEQ multiplex PCR. In the table there are 90,000 to 130,000 clones, roughly four fifths of which are singletons. Sequencing was done on a sample of blood. The receptor set was obtained from a man aged 18 to 30 in good health.

The chain carries TRBV5-1 and TRBJ2-2, with a weak D call TRBD1 (6 bases). The CDR3 extends over 16 amino acids. The V gene's germline CDR1 is SGHRS and CDR2 YFSETQ. Trimming removed 3 bases from V and 6 bases from J, with 18 bases in between. As DNA, the CDR3 is TGCGCCAGCAGCTCCTCCAGGGGATCTGCAGCCGGGGAGCTGTTTTTT. Its protein product is CASSSSRGSAAGELFF.

CDR3: CASSLEGRVNTEAFF. The CDR3 DNA is TGTGCCAGCAGCTTAGAGGGCAGGGTAAACACTGAAGCTTTCTTT. The chain joins TRBV7-2 to TRBJ1-1, with D possibly TRBD1 on 5 matching bases. The CDR3 totals 15 residues. CDR1 and CDR2 (germline): SGHTA, FQGNSA. V was cut by 1 base and J by 2 bases, with 11 bases left in between.